The T cell receptor beta chain described here comes from a study of blood T cell repertoires in COVID-19. Overall study context: Both acute and convalescent COVID-19 samples were obtained from the United States, Italy and Spain. Sources were T cells, B-cell-depleted T cells, or PBMCs; the material itself was cDNA or gDNA.

CDR1 is KGHSH, CDR2 LQKENI, per germline. This CDR3 region has 14 residues. Trimming removed 3 bases from V and 8 bases from J, with 16 bases in between. Original methodology: Amplification with reference gene primers provided the estimates of nucleated cell counts. Assay used: immunoSEQ multiplex PCR; TCRdb lists only in-frame clones, some missing. The V and J calls and clone size come from that table; D and trimming were worked out from the DNA. Of 100,000 to 120,000 clones listed, under 90% were seen once; the top ten hold 37%. The chain links TRBV18 to TRBJ1-1; D remains ambiguous. The TCR was taken from an elderly man with acute or convalescent COVID-19. The source material was peripheral blood. The CDR3 bases are TGTGCCAGCTCACCTAGTGGGCCCTCGCTCGAAGCTTTCTTT. Translation gives CASSPSGPSLEAFF.